This is a list of T cell receptor beta chains from one sample in a study of cytomegalovirus exposure and HLA in healthy donors. Clones were read by immunoSEQ multiplex PCR, and TCRdb kept only the in-frame ones, dropping some. The sample lists 150,000 to 200,000 clones; over 70% were seen once. Sequenced input: PBMCs. These receptors were obtained from a woman aged 18-35 years in good health and CMV-seropositive. CDR3s include the opening cysteine and the closing phenylalanine or tryptophan. A D gene is named only where the DNA matches it firmly. Size values are once, few and many counts, or a class for expanded clones, and some rows have none.

cdr3_length	j_call	clone_size	v_call	d_call	cdr3_nt	cdr3_aa
19	TRBJ2-3	.	TRBV19	TRBD1	TGTGCCAGTAGTATAGTCCTTGGACAGGGGGCGCTTCGAACAGATACGCAGTATTTT	CASSIVLGQGALRTDTQYF
14	TRBJ1-2	few	TRBV6-5	TRBD1	TGTGCCAGCAGGGGGACAGGGGGCTTTCACGGCTACACCTTC	CASRGTGGFHGYTF
15	TRBJ1-1	.	TRBV19	TRBD1	TGTGCCAGTAGTACGATGACAGGGGGGAACACTGAAGCTTTCTTT	CASSTMTGGNTEAFF
15	TRBJ1-2	.	TRBV7-2	.	TGTGCCAGCAGCTTAGAGGACACTTTAAACTATGGCTACACCTTC	CASSLEDTLNYGYTF
16	TRBJ1-5	.	TRBV9	TRBD1	TGTGCCAGCAGCGGCGCCACAGGGGGCGTCAATCAGCCCCAGCATTTT	CASSGATGGVNQPQHF
13	TRBJ2-5	.	TRBV9	.	TGTGCCAGCAGCGTAGATCCAGAAGAGACCCAGTACTTC	CASSVDPEETQYF
15	TRBJ2-1	.	TRBV12-5	.	TGTGCTAGTGGTTTGGTGAGCTCCCCCTACAATGAGCAGTTCTTC	CASGLVSSPYNEQFF
12	TRBJ2-7	.	TRBV30	TRBD1	TGTGCCTGGGGACAGGGGGCTGGCGAGCAGTACTTC	CAWGQGAGEQYF
14	TRBJ2-3	.	TRBV5-1	.	TGCGCCAGCAGGAGAAAAGCCGATACAGATACGCAGTATTTT	CASRRKADTDTQYF
14	TRBJ2-5	.	TRBV4-2	TRBD1	TGTGCCAGCAGCCCGGGACAGGGAGCAGAGACCCAGTACTTC	CASSPGQGAETQYF
13	TRBJ2-2	.	TRBV6-1	TRBD2	TGTGCCAGCTTTTGGACTAGGGACGGGGAGCTGTTTTTT	CASFWTRDGELFF
19	TRBJ2-3	.	TRBV5-4	TRBD1	TGTGCCAGCAGCTTGGCCCGGGACAGAACACTTTCTAGCACAGATACGCAGTATTTT	CASSLARDRTLSSTDTQYF
15	TRBJ2-5	.	TRBV30	TRBD1	TGTGCCTGGAGTAGGGGACAGGGGCACGGGGAGACCCAGTACTTC	CAWSRGQGHGETQYF
14	TRBJ2-3	.	TRBV19	TRBD1	TGTGCCAGTAGTAGGGACAGGGAGCTAGATACGCAGTATTTT	CASSRDRELDTQYF
11	TRBJ1-5	.	TRBV7-2	.	TGTGCCAGCAGCTTATTGGCAGAGGAAACTTTT	CASSLLAEETF
15	TRBJ2-2	few	TRBV4-1	TRBD1	TGCGCCAGCAGACGGACAGGGGCTGACACCGGGGAGCTGTTTTTT	CASRRTGADTGELFF
14	TRBJ1-6	.	TRBV6-5	TRBD1	TGTGCCAGCAGTAAAGGACAGGGAAATTCACCCCTCCACTTT	CASSKGQGNSPLHF
15	TRBJ2-1	few	TRBV9	TRBD2	TGTGCCAGCAGCGTAACTAGCGGGGGTGGGGCCGGGCAGTTCTTC	CASSVTSGGGAGQFF
11	TRBJ2-7	once	TRBV11-2	.	TGTGCCAGCAGCTCCACACGCGAGCAGTACTTC	CASSSTREQYF
13	TRBJ1-1	.	TRBV6-5	.	TGTGCCAGCAGTTACCGGTACAGGGAGGGAGCTTTCTTT	CASSYRYREGAFF
14	TRBJ1-5	.	TRBV7-9	TRBD1	TGTGCCAGCAGTACGGGACAGGGAAATCAGCCCCAGCATTTT	CASSTGQGNQPQHF
16	TRBJ2-2	.	TRBV29-1	.	TGCAGCGTTGAAGCCACTAGTGGGATTTACACCGGGGAGCTGTTTTTT	CSVEATSGIYTGELFF